The sequence of this T cell receptor beta chain was determined in a study of cytomegalovirus exposure and HLA in healthy donors. General study findings and limits: The study flagged roughly 150 TCR beta chains as cytomegalovirus-associated.

PCR employed 60 Vbeta and 13 Jbeta primers. Sequenced by immunoSEQ multiplex PCR; TCRdb stores in-frame clones only, minus some. Of around 150,000 clones in the sample, over 70% were seen once. As regards this clone: Its antigen is currently unknown.

Per the germline V gene, CDR1 is GTSNPN and CDR2 is SVGIG (reference sequence). The CDR3 is 19 residues long. V gave up 2 bases and J gave up 5 bases, with 30 bases separating them. This sequence joins TRBV30 and TRBJ1-2; the D is unclear. The sample taken for sequencing was PBMCs. The sequence derives from a man in his forties or fifties in good health and CMV-seronegative. The CDR3 sequence: CAWSHSKGRATFIDYGYTF. The CDR3 coding sequence is TGTGCCTGGAGTCACTCAAAAGGGAGGGCGACCTTTATTGATTATGGCTACACCTTC.